Listed below are T cell receptor beta chains from one sample, sequenced in a study of human T cells and chemical hapten exposure. A single record per CDR3 protein comes from TCRdb applying MiXCR to the RACE reads. This table has about 380,000 distinct CDR3 sequences, about 4.8% appearing once. Sample: whole blood, taken in connection with sensitization to the hapten diphenylcyclopropenone (DPC). The receptor source for this set is a woman aged 45-59 years with alopecia areata. Some clones in this sample may be carry-over from other donors' samples. CDR3s include the opening cysteine and the closing phenylalanine or tryptophan. A D gene is named only where the DNA matches it firmly. Clone size is shown for a subset of rows, as once, few, many or a class of expanded clone.

V,size,D,J,CDR3,DNA
TRBV12-3/TRBV12-4,many,NA,TRBJ1-1,CASSLIAGSAEAFF,TGTGCCAGCAGCCTTATAGCGGGGTCGGCTGAAGCTTTCTTT
TRBV20-1,NA,TRBD1,TRBJ1-6,CSATGQGVNSPLHF,TGCAGTGCAACGGGACAGGGGGTTAATTCACCCCTCCACTTT
TRBV4-3,NA,TRBD2,TRBJ2-1,CASSPGLAGGGQFF,TGCGCCAGCAGCCCTGGACTAGCGGGGGGCGGGCAGTTCTTC
TRBV11-2,many,NA,TRBJ1-6,CASSLEGTTSSPLHF,TGTGCCAGCAGCTTAGAAGGGACGACGAGTTCACCCCTCCACTTT
TRBV11-2,few,TRBD2,TRBJ2-7,CASSLNLAGDEQYF,TGTGCCAGCAGCTTAAACCTAGCGGGAGACGAGCAGTACTTC
TRBV20-1,few,NA,TRBJ2-3,CSVRDHYTDTQYF,TGCAGTGTCCGGGACCACTACACAGATACGCAGTATTTT
TRBV7-2,NA,TRBD2,TRBJ2-5,CASSPGGAPGETQYF,TGTGCCAGCAGCCCCGGGGGGGCCCCGGGTGAGACCCAGTACTTC
TRBV4-1,few,NA,TRBJ1-5,CASSQDLDQPQHF,TGCGCCAGCAGCCAAGACTTGGATCAGCCCCAGCATTTT
TRBV4-2,many,TRBD2,TRBJ2-1,CASSPRETSGGYNEQFF,TGTGCCAGCAGCCCAAGAGAAACTAGCGGGGGTTACAATGAGCAGTTCTTC
TRBV30,few,NA,TRBJ1-3,CAWSGNSGNTIYF,TGTGCCTGGAGTGGAAACTCTGGAAACACCATATATTTT
TRBV5-6,many,NA,TRBJ1-1,CASSLIRDILAEAFF,TGTGCCAGCAGCCTCATCCGGGACATTCTGGCTGAAGCTTTCTTT
TRBV12-3/TRBV12-4,many,NA,TRBJ1-1,CASSLIVAGLAFF,TGTGCCAGCAGTTTAATTGTGGCAGGGCTAGCTTTCTTT
TRBV20-1,many,NA,TRBJ1-1,CSARGVNTEAFF,TGCAGTGCTAGAGGGGTGAACACTGAAGCTTTCTTT
TRBV5-4,NA,NA,TRBJ2-2,CASTGGAGELFF,TGTGCCAGCACCGGAGGGGCCGGGGAGCTGTTTTTT
TRBV27,many,NA,TRBJ2-3,CASSFGGRGSDTQYF,TGTGCCAGCAGTTTTGGGGGAAGAGGCTCAGATACGCAGTATTTT
TRBV28,many,NA,TRBJ2-1,CASSPLGSSHNEQFF,TGTGCCAGCAGCCCCTTGGGCAGCTCCCACAATGAGCAGTTCTTC
TRBV20-1,many,NA,TRBJ2-1,CSARPLGQYNEQFF,TGCAGTGCTAGACCACTGGGACAATACAATGAGCAGTTCTTC
TRBV18,NA,NA,TRBJ1-5,CASSPDLGRNQPQHF,TGTGCCAGCTCACCGGACTTAGGTCGCAATCAGCCCCAGCATTTT
TRBV14,many,NA,TRBJ1-2,CASSQDPRAGYTF,TGTGCCAGCAGCCAAGATCCCAGGGCTGGCTACACCTTC
TRBV6-6,NA,TRBD1,TRBJ1-1,CASRLTGGRTEAFF,TGTGCCAGCAGACTGACAGGGGGAAGGACTGAAGCTTTCTTT
TRBV19,NA,NA,TRBJ2-2,CASSIGAEIRGTGELFF,TGTGCCAGTAGTATAGGAGCAGAAATCCGAGGGACCGGGGAGCTGTTTTTT
TRBV4-3,few,NA,TRBJ2-5,CASSQDKSGFQETQYF,TGCGCCAGCAGCCAAGATAAAAGCGGCTTCCAAGAGACCCAGTACTTC
TRBV20-1,many,TRBD2,TRBJ2-3,CSAFGTSGGAGTDTQYF,TGCAGTGCGTTTGGGACTAGCGGGGGGGCCGGCACAGATACGCAGTATTTT
TRBV13,many,NA,TRBJ1-1,CASSTRGVGTEAFF,TGTGCCAGCAGCACTAGGGGGGTTGGCACTGAAGCTTTCTTT
TRBV4-1,NA,NA,TRBJ1-1,CASSSQLQGMNTEAFF,TGCGCCAGCAGCAGCCAGCTCCAGGGGATGAACACTGAAGCTTTCTTT
TRBV2,many,TRBD1,TRBJ1-6,CASSATGERNSPLHF,TGTGCCAGCAGTGCAACAGGGGAGCGGAATTCACCCCTCCACTTT
TRBV3-1,few,NA,TRBJ1-6,CASSAGYSPLHF,TGTGCCAGCAGCGCAGGGTACTCACCCCTCCACTTT
TRBV7-2,many,NA,TRBJ2-5,CASSLDGRGGETQYF,TGTGCCAGCAGCTTAGATGGCAGGGGGGGGGAGACCCAGTACTTC
TRBV4-3,NA,TRBD2,TRBJ2-3,CASSQVPSGRDTQYF,TGCGCCAGCAGCCAAGTGCCTAGCGGGAGAGATACGCAGTATTTT
TRBV20-1,NA,NA,TRBJ1-1,CSATVGHSKTEAFF,TGCAGTGCTACGGTAGGACATTCGAAAACTGAAGCTTTCTTT
TRBV5-1,many,NA,TRBJ2-3,CASSLEIRGTSTDTQYF,TGCGCCAGCAGCTTGGAAATACGGGGGACTAGCACAGATACGCAGTATTTT
TRBV4-1,many,NA,TRBJ1-1,CASSQAGRASTEAFF,TGCGCCAGCAGCCAAGCAGGCAGGGCGAGCACTGAAGCTTTCTTT
TRBV2,few,TRBD2,TRBJ2-5,CASRKGRGQYETQYF,TGTGCCAGCCGAAAGGGGAGGGGCCAATACGAGACCCAGTACTTC
TRBV7-8,NA,NA,TRBJ2-3,CASSLPVGDTQYF,TGTGCCAGCAGCCTCCCTGTGGGGGATACGCAGTATTTT
TRBV5-1,many,NA,TRBJ2-7,CASSLILASYEQYF,TGCGCCAGCAGCCTTATCCTGGCTTCCTACGAGCAGTACTTC